What follows are 23 T cell receptor beta chains derived from one specimen sequenced in a study of shared clonotypes between healthy human individuals. Naive CD8 cells, CD45RO-negative and positively selected for CCR7, excluded terminally differentiated effector memory CD45RA+ cells. Profiling relied on immunoSEQ multiplex PCR, and the TCRdb table lists in-frame clones only, not all of them. The profile shows about 1,800,000 clones, about 95% of them singletons. Sequences were obtained from naive CD8+ T cells sorted from blood. These receptors came from a man aged 18-30 years in good health.

The rearrangement joins TRBV4-1 to TRBJ2-7, with D perhaps matching TRBD1 (5 bases). V lost 1 base, J lost 0 bases, and 10 bases lay in between. Germline V gene data show CDR1 as MGHRA and CDR2 as YSYEKL. The CDR3 sequence is 15 residues long. The CDR3 loop reads CASSQVFQGSYEQYF. The CDR3 nucleotides are TGCGCCAGCAGCCAAGTGTTCCAGGGCTCCTACGAGCAGTACTTC.

The rearrangement joins TRBV7-9 to TRBJ2-2; no definite D call. There are 12 residues in the CDR3. V lost 5 bases, J lost 9 bases, and 10 bases lay in between. CDR1 is SEHNR, CDR2 FQNEAQ, per germline (reference sequence). CDR3 DNA: TGTGCCAGCAGCCTAGGTCGTCGGGAGCTGTTTTTT. Translation gives CASSLGRRELFF.

This chain uses TRBV30 with TRBJ1-2; possible D gene TRBD1, 5 bases. The CDR3 runs 14 residues. CDR1 and CDR2 from the germline V gene are GTSNPN and SVGIG (reference sequence). The V gene lost 4 bases and the J gene lost 4 bases, with 16 bases spanning the gap. CDR3 amino acids: CAWTPGTEAYGYTF. The CDR3 coding sequence is TGTGCCTGGACTCCCGGGACGGAAGCCTATGGCTACACCTTC.

Note on this clone: Other DNA sequences in the sample encode the same CDR3. This sequence joins TRBV27 and TRBJ2-7, with TRBD2 identical over 8 bases. Germline loops: CDR1 MNHEY, CDR2 SMNVEV (reference sequence). V was pared by 6 bases and J by 1 base, with 5 bases of the junction left unmatched. The CDR3 loop spans 14 amino acids. CDR3 sequence: CASSPGLGSYEQYF. In DNA, the CDR3 is TGTGCCAGCAGCCCGGGACTAGGGTCCTACGAGCAGTACTTC.

Regarding this clone: The identical CDR3 is also encoded by other nucleotide sequences in the sample. The rearrangement links TRBV5-1 to TRBJ1-1; no clear D gene. CDR1 SGHRS and CDR2 YFSETQ come from the germline V gene. Trimming stripped 4 bases from V and 0 bases from J, with 7 bases between. The CDR3 is 13 amino acids. CDR3: CASSPDLNTEAFF. CDR3 DNA: TGCGCCAGCAGCCCCGATCTGAACACTGAAGCTTTCTTT.

The chain employs TRBV27 and TRBJ2-1; D is unclear. Germline CDR1 and CDR2: MNHEY and SMNVEV (reference sequence). The length of the CDR3 is 15 residues. Trimming removed 2 bases at V and 0 bases at J, with 8 bases between. In DNA form, the CDR3 reads TGTGCCAGCAGTTTAGCGCCGAGCTCCTACAATGAGCAGTTCTTC. It codes for CASSLAPSSYNEQFF.

With respect to this clone: The sample carries other DNA sequences with the same CDR3. This chain connects TRBV11-2 to TRBJ2-1, with D uncertain. The CDR3 consists of 12 residues. V was trimmed by 5 bases and J by 10 bases, leaving 12 bases between them. Germline lookup yields CDR1 SGHAT and CDR2 FQNNGV. CDR3 sequence (DNA): TGTGCCAGCAGCCACGGGCTATACGAGCAGTTCTTC. This gives the protein CASSHGLYEQFF.

This rearrangement joins TRBV4-1 to TRBJ2-7; a possible D gene is TRBD1 (6 bases). The germline V gene has CDR1 MGHRA and CDR2 YSYEKL. The CDR3 contains 15 residues. Deletions cut 7 bases from V and 5 bases from J, with 21 bases between. CDR3: CASTGQTGYGDEQYF. The CDR3 DNA sequence: TGCGCCAGCACTGGACAGACCGGTTATGGAGACGAGCAGTACTTC.

Details on this clone: Distinct nucleotide sequences in the sample also encode this CDR3. The chain combines TRBV9 with TRBJ2-5; D is possibly TRBD1 (6 bases). CDR3 length: 13 amino acids. CDR1 is SGDLS and CDR2 is YYNGEE in the germline V gene. V lost 3 bases and J lost 1, with 7 bases in between. CDR3 in amino acids: CASSATGQETQYF. The DNA of the CDR3 is TGTGCCAGCAGCGCGACAGGCCAAGAGACCCAGTACTTC.

The V gene is TRBV9, the J gene TRBJ1-3; D call uncertain. The germline V and J ends were trimmed by 0 bases and 0 bases, with 7 bases remaining between them. The germline V gene has CDR1 SGDLS and CDR2 YYNGEE. The CDR3 loop spans 15 amino acids. The CDR3 nucleotides read TGTGCCAGCAGCGTAGATATAAGCTCTGGAAACACCATATATTTT. This sequence encodes CASSVDISSGNTIYF.

As regards this clone: This sample also contains other DNA sequences that code for the same CDR3. The chain has TRBV9 and TRBJ2-7; TRBD1 aligns across 7 bases. In germline, CDR1 is SGDLS, CDR2 YYNGEE. V lost 0 bases, J lost 0 bases, and 3 bases stayed unmatched. This CDR3 spans 15 amino acids. The CDR3 spells CASSVGDSSSYEQYF. In nucleotides, the CDR3 is TGTGCCAGCAGCGTAGGGGACAGTAGCTCCTACGAGCAGTACTTC.

The gene calls are TRBV5-1 and TRBJ1-6; D may be TRBD1 (5 bases). The germline CDR1 and CDR2 sequences are SGHRS and YFSETQ. The CDR3 runs 14 residues. Trimming took 4 bases from V and 4 from J, leaving 9 bases between them. The CDR3 region has the DNA TGCGCCAGCAGCCCTGACAGATATAATTCACCCCTCCACTTT. Protein product: CASSPDRYNSPLHF.

This clone was recorded once. The chain recombines TRBV10-1 with TRBJ2-7; perhaps TRBD1 as D (5 bases). The germline V gene has CDR1 WNHNN and CDR2 SYGVQD (reference sequence). The CDR3 contains 12 residues. Trimming left V 3 bases short and J 6 bases short, with 9 bases between. The CDR3 sequence is CASSDQGFEQYF. The DNA of the CDR3 is TGCGCCAGCAGTGACCAGGGTTTCGAGCAGTACTTC.

The V call is TRBV6-1, the J call TRBJ1-2; the match to TRBD1 covers 7 bases. The germline CDR1 and CDR2 sequences are MNHNS and SASEGT. The CDR3 is 15 amino acids. The J segment lost 5 bases and the V segment lost 4 bases, leaving 10 bases of the junction unmatched. CDR3 sequence reads: CASSGQGPRGYGYTF. CDR3 sequence (DNA): TGTGCCAGCAGTGGACAGGGCCCAAGAGGTTATGGCTACACCTTC.

Details on this clone: Additional DNA sequences in this sample encode the identical CDR3. The V gene is TRBV29-1, the J gene TRBJ2-7; 11 positions agree with TRBD1. Per germline, CDR1 SQVTM and CDR2 ANQGSEA. V was pared by 4 bases and J by 5 bases, with 1 base of the junction left unmatched. CDR3 length: 12 residues. The chain's CDR3 is CSVGTGGDEQYF. DNA for the CDR3: TGCAGCGTTGGGACAGGGGGCGACGAGCAGTACTTC.

The chain has TRBV7-6 and TRBJ2-7; 11 bases align to TRBD2. J lost 3 bases, V lost 2 bases, and 0 bases had no gene match. This CDR3 has 14 amino acids. CDR1 is SGHVS and CDR2 is FNYEAQ in the germline V gene. CDR3 residues: CASSLLAGGYEQYF. CDR3 DNA: TGTGCCAGCAGCTTACTAGCGGGAGGCTACGAGCAGTACTTC.

The chain is built from TRBV5-4 and TRBJ2-5, with D possibly being TRBD1 or TRBD2 (5 bases each). CDR1 and CDR2 (germline): SGHNT, YYREEE (reference sequence). The V end lost 4 bases, the J end lost 0 bases, and 10 bases lay between the germline ends. The CDR3 has 14 amino acids. DNA for the CDR3: TGTGCCAGCAGCGGGGACGGATACCAAGAGACCCAGTACTTC. This sequence encodes CASSGDGYQETQYF.

The chain carries TRBV28 and TRBJ2-7, with D perhaps TRBD1 (5 bases). Per the germline V gene, CDR1 is MDHEN and CDR2 is SYDVKM. Between the trimmed V and J ends, which lost 6 bases and 7 bases, there was a span of 16 bases. This CDR3 is built from 13 residues. The CDR3, as DNA: TGTGCCAGCAGCCCTAGGGGTGATATGGAGCAGTACTTC. As protein: CASSPRGDMEQYF.

V is TRBV18 and J is TRBJ2-7, with 9 bases identical to TRBD1. Looked up from germline, CDR1 is KGHSH and CDR2 is LQKENI. With 6 bases clipped from V and 2 bases from J, the junction kept 11 bases outside the gene matches. CDR3 length equals 16 residues. Here the CDR3 reads CASSQTGTGSPYEQYF. CDR3 bases: TGTGCCAGCTCCCAAACTGGGACAGGGTCACCCTACGAGCAGTACTTC.

The rearrangement joins TRBV30 to TRBJ2-5, with 8 bases fitting TRBD1. Germline V gives CDR1 GTSNPN, CDR2 SVGIG (reference sequence). This CDR3 has 13 amino acids. The junction had 10 bases not matched to a gene; V was cut back by 8 bases and J by 5 bases. The CDR3 region is CAGDRRRWETQYF. In DNA, the CDR3 is TGTGCCGGGGACAGGCGCCGTTGGGAGACCCAGTACTTC.

The genes are TRBV21-1 and TRBJ1-4; the table names TRBD1, a call not compared with the DNA. TRBV21-1 represents a pseudogene. This CDR3 has 19 amino acids. The CDR3 nucleotides read TGTGCCAGCAGCAAAGAGGTGGGACAGGGAGAGGCCCTAAGGGAAAAACTGTTTTTT. This gives the protein CASSKEVGQGEALREKLFF.

This rearrangement joins TRBV10-1 to TRBJ2-5, with D perhaps TRBD1 or TRBD2 (6 bases each). CDR1 WNHNN and CDR2 SYGVQD come from the germline V gene (reference sequence). Trimming pared 0 bases from V and 2 bases from J, leaving 13 bases between. The CDR3 is 16 residues long. For the CDR3, the DNA is TGCGCCAGCAGTGAGTCGGGGGGCGACCCTCAAGAGACCCAGTACTTC. Protein product: CASSESGGDPQETQYF.

V usage is TRBV4-2 and J usage is TRBJ1-4; D ambiguous. Germline loops: CDR1 LGHNA, CDR2 YNFKEQ. The V end lost 1 base, the J end lost 8 bases, and 5 bases lay between the germline ends. This CDR3 is 12 amino acids long. The DNA for the CDR3 is TGTGCCAGCAGCCAAGTAGGGGAAAAACTGTTTTTT. Protein: CASSQVGEKLFF.